The entry below gives a single T cell receptor beta chain sequence along with its context. This clonotype was detected only once. It has no known antigen specificity. The sample holds no much larger clone one base away, and base qualities are not on file. Because this beta chain is a stray read in a library intended to capture alpha chains, its abundance should not be given much weight. These data originate in a study of spatial heterogeneity in lung cancer (dated by TCRdb to the late 2010s). Concerning the study at large: More beta-chain than alpha-chain transcripts were consistently detected, likely reflecting higher beta-chain transcript abundance. In tumor regions, TCR transcript counts showed a strong correlation with a T cell transcriptional module score derived from matched bulk RNA-seq. In the raw uncorrected reads, each unique combination of TCR and UMI appeared more than ten times on average. In non-small cell lung cancer, the study made a quantitative comparison of TCR alpha and beta repertoires among multiple tumor regions, matched nontumor lung and blood. The study linked features of the TCR repertoire to counts of nonsynonymous mutations, which were determined by whole-exome sequencing of tumor tissue. Both alpha and beta chains were TCR-sequenced in samples taken at surgery, namely 220 tumor regions, approximately 63 matched nontumor lung samples and 50 to 60 PBMC samples. Overall study results and their limits: TCR-seq coverage of tumor T cells was estimated at only 5.5% to 8.5% for alpha chains and about 13% for beta chains. Additional single-cell paired TCR alpha and beta sequencing was considered necessary to confirm, at a functional level, the hypothesis that regional TCRs recognize regional mutations. The count of ubiquitous expanded TCRs correlated with the count of ubiquitous nonsynonymous mutations, and the count of regional expanded TCRs correlated with the count of regional nonsynonymous mutations. The tumor nonsynonymous mutation count correlated with the number of expanded alpha and beta TCRs within the tumor.

Trimming costs V 0 bases and J 2 bases, and their ends lie 13 bases apart. The germline V gene encodes CDR1 SGHTA and CDR2 FQGNSA. Taken from cysteine to phenylalanine, the CDR3 has 16 residues. Only the CDR3 DNA stays, 48 bases, in frame from base 1. Libraries were prepared through 5' RACE. TCRdb lists the instrument as NextSeq 500. To allow correction of PCR and sequencing errors, the TCR library protocol tagged every TCR cDNA molecule with a unique molecular identifier. The paper's processing steps were these. Decombinator tools were used for TCR identification, UMI-based error correction and CDR3 extraction. TCRs above a frequency of 2 per 1,000, corresponding to the top 1% of the tumor frequency distribution, were defined as expanded. Expanded tumor TCRs statistically deemed absent (corrected P<0.05) from at least one tumor region were classed as regional, and all other expanded tumor TCRs were classed as ubiquitous. Each repertoire was subsampled 100 times to 5,000 TCRs, after which Renyi diversity was computed with the R vegan package. To build CDR3 similarity networks, amino acid triplet string-kernel similarity was used, and CDR3s were connected when their pairwise similarity was above 0.82. TCRdb trimmed public reads at Q25 via fastp, called clones via MiXCR and kept in-frame beta chains. Entries are consolidated by CDR3 protein sequence, retaining the most common genes and DNA. These V and J calls derive from TCRdb rather than the authors' analysis. The sample table shows about 9,800 distinct CDR3 sequences, and 45% to 65% are seen once. Clones ranked in the top ten supply more than 25% of the sample.

Reading the label with the study, this specimen's time point is: sample taken at primary tumor resection. The donors were approximately 70 patients from the lung TRACERx cohort who had early-stage, untreated non-small cell lung cancer. For TCR sequencing, whole RNA was extracted from tumor and nontumor lung tissue, or from cryopreserved PBMC samples, and no cell sorting was done. A patient was chosen for TCR sequencing only when enough RNA was available from at least two tumor regions. Before selection, tumor and adjacent nontumor lung specimens were reviewed by a lung pathologist. The V gene is TRBV7-2 and the J gene is TRBJ2-5; the D gene is not confidently resolved. The receptor was isolated from a female donor with early-stage non-small cell lung cancer. Specimen: lung tumor tissue, collected at surgery. In nucleotide form, the sequence is TGTGCCAGCAGCTTAGCGTCCGCGGCAGCTCAAGAGACCCAGTACTTC. Protein translation: CASSLASAAAQETQYF.